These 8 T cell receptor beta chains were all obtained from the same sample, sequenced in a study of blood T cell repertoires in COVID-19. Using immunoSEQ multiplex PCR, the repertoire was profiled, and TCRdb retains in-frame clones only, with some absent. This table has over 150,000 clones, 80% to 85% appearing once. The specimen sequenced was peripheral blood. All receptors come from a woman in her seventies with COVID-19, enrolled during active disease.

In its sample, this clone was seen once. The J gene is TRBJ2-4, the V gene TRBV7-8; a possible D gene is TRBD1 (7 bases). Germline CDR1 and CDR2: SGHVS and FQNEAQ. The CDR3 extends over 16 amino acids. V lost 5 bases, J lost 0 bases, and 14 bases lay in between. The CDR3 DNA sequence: TGTGCCAGCAGCCAGCAGGGGGGACTAGCCAAAAACATTCAGTACTTC. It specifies CASSQQGGLAKNIQYF.

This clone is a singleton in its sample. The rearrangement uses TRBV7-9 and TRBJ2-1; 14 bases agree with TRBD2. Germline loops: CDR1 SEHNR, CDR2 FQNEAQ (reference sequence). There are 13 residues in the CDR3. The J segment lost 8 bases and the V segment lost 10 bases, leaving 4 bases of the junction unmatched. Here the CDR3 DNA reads TGTGCCACTGGGACTAGCGGGAGAGATGAGCAGTTCTTC. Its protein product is CATGTSGRDEQFF.

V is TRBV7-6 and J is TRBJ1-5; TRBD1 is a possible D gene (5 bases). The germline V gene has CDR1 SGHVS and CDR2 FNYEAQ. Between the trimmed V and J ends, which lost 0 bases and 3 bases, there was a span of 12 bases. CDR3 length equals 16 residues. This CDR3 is CASSLAAGRINQPQHF. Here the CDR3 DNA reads TGTGCCAGCAGCTTAGCGGCGGGACGGATCAATCAGCCCCAGCATTTT.

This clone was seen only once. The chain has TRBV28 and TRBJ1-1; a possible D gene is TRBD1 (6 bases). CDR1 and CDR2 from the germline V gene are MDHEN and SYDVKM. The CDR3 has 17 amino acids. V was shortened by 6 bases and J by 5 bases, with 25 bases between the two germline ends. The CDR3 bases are TGTGCCAGCAGCTTGGACAGATCTAGGTATTTGGGAACTGAAGCTTTCTTT. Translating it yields CASSLDRSRYLGTEAFF.

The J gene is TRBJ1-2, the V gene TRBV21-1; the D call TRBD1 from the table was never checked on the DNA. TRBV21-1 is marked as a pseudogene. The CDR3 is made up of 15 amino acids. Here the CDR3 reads CASSKEEAGIYGYTF. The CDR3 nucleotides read TGTGCCAGCAGCAAAGAAGAAGCAGGTATCTATGGCTACACCTTC.

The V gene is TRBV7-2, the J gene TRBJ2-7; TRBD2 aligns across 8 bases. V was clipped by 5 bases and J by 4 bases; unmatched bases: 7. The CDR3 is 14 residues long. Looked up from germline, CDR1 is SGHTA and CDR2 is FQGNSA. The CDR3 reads CASSPSGRLYEQYF. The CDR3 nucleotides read TGTGCCAGCAGCCCTAGCGGGCGCCTATACGAGCAGTACTTC. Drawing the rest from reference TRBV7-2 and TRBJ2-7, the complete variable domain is GAGVSQSPSNKVTEKGKDVELRCDPISGHTALYWYRQSLGQGLEFLIYFQGNSAPDKSGLPSDRFSAERTGGSVSTLTIQRTQQEDSAVYLCASSPSGRLYEQYFGPGTRLTVT.

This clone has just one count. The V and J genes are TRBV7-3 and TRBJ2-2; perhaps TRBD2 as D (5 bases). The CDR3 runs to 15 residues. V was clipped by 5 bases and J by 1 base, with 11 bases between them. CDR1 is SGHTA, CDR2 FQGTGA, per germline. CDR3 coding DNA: TGTGCCAGCAGCCCCCCCGGGAAGAACACCGGGGAGCTGTTTTTT. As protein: CASSPPGKNTGELFF.

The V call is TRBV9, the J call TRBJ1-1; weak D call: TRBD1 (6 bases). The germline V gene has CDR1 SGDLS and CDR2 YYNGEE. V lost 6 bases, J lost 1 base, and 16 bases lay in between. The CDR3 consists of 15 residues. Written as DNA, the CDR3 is TGTGCCAGCACGGGGGGGATGACAGGGAACACTGAAGCTTTCTTT. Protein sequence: CASTGGMTGNTEAFF.